Following are 32 T cell receptor beta chains from one sample sequenced in a study of T cells in localized non-small cell lung cancer. The assay was immunoSEQ multiplex PCR, and TCRdb's table has in-frame clones only and misses some. The repertoire includes more than 45,000 clones, about 88% of them detected once, and roughly 2.5% sits in the top ten. The source was PBMCs, collected before any cancer treatment. The receptors here all came from a man aged 35 to 70 with stage II lung adenocarcinoma.

This clone was recorded once. The chain links TRBV5-5 to TRBJ2-5; D unresolved. V was clipped by 0 bases and J by 4 bases, with 7 bases between them. Germline V gives CDR1 SGHKS, CDR2 YYEKEE (reference sequence). This CDR3 has 13 amino acids. The CDR3 nucleotides are TGTGCCAGCAGCTTGGGCAGAATAGAGACCCAGTACTTC. It codes for CASSLGRIETQYF. Complete variable domain (other parts from reference TRBV5-5 and TRBJ2-5): DAGVTQSPTHLIKTRGQQVTLRCSPISGHKSVSWYQQVLGQGPQFIFQYYEKEERGRGNFPDRFSARQFPNYSSELNVNALLLGDSALYLCASSLGRIETQYFGPGTRLLVL.

The genes are TRBV2 and TRBJ1-4; 8 nucleotides agree with TRBD1. V shed 7 bases, J shed 8 bases, and the junction held 9 bases outside the gene matches. CDR3 size: 14 residues. Germline values: CDR1 SNHLY, CDR2 FYNNEI. CDR3 sequence (DNA): TGTGCCAGCAAAGGTTCAGGGGGCAGAGAAAAACTGTTTTTT. Residues: CASKGSGGREKLFF.

V usage is TRBV9 and J usage is TRBJ1-2, with 7 nucleotides matching TRBD1. With V trimmed by 1 base and J by 4 bases, 10 bases remained unmatched. The CDR3 is 16 amino acids. Germline CDR1 is SGDLS and CDR2 is YYNGEE. The CDR3 protein is CASSVTGENTFYGYTF. Written as DNA, the CDR3 is TGTGCCAGCAGCGTAACAGGGGAAAACACCTTCTATGGCTACACCTTC.

This sequence joins TRBV2 and TRBJ1-1; D is undetermined. The V and J ends lost 8 bases and 1 base respectively, with 8 bases between them. There are 12 residues in the CDR3. Looked up from germline, CDR1 is SNHLY and CDR2 is FYNNEI. Written as DNA, the CDR3 is TGTGCCAGCCTGGTGCGGAACACTGAAGCTTTCTTT. This codes for CASLVRNTEAFF.

CDR3 residues: CASSPGGFQPQHF. The CDR3 DNA reads TGTGCCAGTAGCCCAGGAGGGTTTCAGCCCCAGCATTTT. The chain is built from TRBV19 and TRBJ1-5; D not certain. With 6 bases removed from V and 6 bases from J, the gap between germline ends came to 12 bases. This CDR3 is built from 13 residues. Germline values: CDR1 LNHDA, CDR2 SQIVND (reference sequence).

By frequency in the sample, this clone is medium-sized. CDR3 sequence reads: CASSQGGGAYEQYV. In DNA, the CDR3 is TGCGCCAGCAGTCAGGGCGGGGGGGCCTACGAGCAGTACGTC. V gene TRBV10-2 combines with J gene TRBJ2-7; TRBD2 matches 9 bases. The ends lost 5 bases at V and 2 bases at J; junction bases unmatched: 4. This CDR3 comprises 14 residues. The V gene's germline CDR1 is WSHSY and CDR2 SAAADI.

This clone has only a few counts. The chain couples TRBV29-1 to TRBJ1-3; D gene unclear. V shed 6 bases and J shed 3 bases, with 12 bases lying between them. The germline CDR1 and CDR2 sequences are SQVTM and ANQGSEA. This CDR3 spans 13 amino acids. The CDR3 nucleotides read TGCAGCGTCGCTCGAAGAGGTGGAAACACCATATATTTT. It yields the protein CSVARRGGNTIYF.

In nucleotides, the CDR3 is TGTGCCAGCAGCTTAGGGTTTGTGGTCTGGGACTCCTACGAGCAGTACTTC. Amino acids: CASSLGFVVWDSYEQYF. This sequence joins TRBV7-2 and TRBJ2-7; D is unclear. This CDR3 has 17 residues. The germline gives CDR1 SGHTA, CDR2 FQGNSA. The V end was cut by 1 base, the J end by 0 bases, with 16 bases between.

The chain carries TRBV18 and TRBJ1-5, with D possibly being TRBD1 (5 bases). CDR1 KGHSH and CDR2 LQKENI come from the germline V gene. The length of the CDR3 is 13 residues. Trimming took off 0 bases at V and 7 bases at J, with 7 bases between the two ends. The CDR3 DNA is TGTGCCAGCTCACCACCGGGGGAACAGCCCCAGCATTTT. Its protein is CASSPPGEQPQHF.

The chain is built from TRBV29-1 and TRBJ1-2; D possibly corresponds to TRBD1 (5 bases). The CDR3 is made up of 15 amino acids. The V end was cut by 4 bases, the J end by 7 bases, with 22 bases between. Germline V gives CDR1 SQVTM, CDR2 ANQGSEA. The DNA for the CDR3 is TGCAGCGTTGCAATTCCGCAGGGTCTTAGGAGTGGCTACACCTTC. Amino acids: CSVAIPQGLRSGYTF.

Only one count was recorded for this clone. This rearrangement joins TRBV6-1 to TRBJ1-1, with D uncertain. Trimming removed 8 bases from V and 3 bases from J, with 7 bases in between. This CDR3 contains 11 residues. Germline-derived CDR1 and CDR2 are MNHNS and SASEGT. CDR3 nucleotides: TGTGCCAGCGGTATCGACACTGAAGCTTTCTTT. This codes for CASGIDTEAFF.

J is TRBJ1-1 and V is TRBV5-8; D gene uncertain. Germline V CDR1 and CDR2: SGHTS, YDEGEE. V was pared by 3 bases and J by 1 base, with 13 bases between. CDR3 size: 15 residues. The CDR3 is CASSSQGRKNTEAFF. CDR3 coding DNA: TGTGCCAGCAGCTCACAAGGACGGAAGAACACTGAAGCTTTCTTT.

In DNA form, the CDR3 reads TGTGCCAGCAGTTGGACCTACGAGCAGTACGTC. It translates to CASSWTYEQYV. This chain uses TRBV2 with TRBJ2-7; D call uncertain. The CDR3 covers 11 residues. V was cut by 5 bases and J by 2 bases, with 4 bases left in between. The germline gives CDR1 SNHLY, CDR2 FYNNEI.

This rearrangement joins TRBV27 to TRBJ2-5, with D perhaps matching TRBD2 (6 bases). In germline, CDR1 is MNHEY, CDR2 SMNVEV (reference sequence). CDR3 length: 13 residues. V was pared by 7 bases and J by 7 bases, with 16 bases between. The CDR3 DNA reads as TGTGCCAGCACCCTCAGAATGGGGGGGACCCAGTACTTC. Translating it yields CASTLRMGGTQYF.

The V and J genes are TRBV7-3 and TRBJ2-3; D tentatively reads TRBD1 or TRBD2 (5 bases each). The germline V gene has CDR1 SGHTA and CDR2 FQGTGA. The CDR3 is 13 amino acids. V lost 5 bases and J 4 bases, leaving 10 bases between the germline ends. DNA for the CDR3: TGTGCCAGCAGCGCCGGGACGGCAGATACGCAGTATTTT. It is translated as CASSAGTADTQYF.

The J gene is TRBJ2-3, the V gene TRBV30, with D perhaps TRBD2 (5 bases). Germline-derived CDR1 and CDR2 are GTSNPN and SVGIG (reference sequence). Trimming stripped 0 bases from V and 1 base from J, with 11 bases between. The CDR3 totals 15 residues. CDR3 bases: TGTGCCTGGAGTGTACGAGGGAGCGGCACAGATACGCAGTATTTT. Amino acids: CAWSVRGSGTDTQYF. The full variable domain, rest sourced from reference TRBV30 and TRBJ2-3, is SQTIHQWPATLVQPVGSPLSLECTVEGTSNPNLYWYRQAAGRGLQLLFYSVGIGQISSEVPQNLSASRPQDRQFILSSKKLLLSDSGFYLCAWSVRGSGTDTQYFGPGTRLTVL.

The chain has TRBV6-1 and TRBJ2-7, with TRBD2 matching over 15 bases. Germline assignment: CDR1 MNHNS and CDR2 SASEGT. The CDR3 runs to 15 residues. V lost 6 bases, J lost 1 base, and 1 base stayed unmatched. The CDR3 DNA is TGTGCCAGCAGGGGACTAGCGGGGGGATCCTACGAGCAGTACTTC. Protein product: CASRGLAGGSYEQYF.

This chain links TRBV5-1 with TRBJ2-7; D gene ambiguous. The CDR3 consists of 15 residues. V was clipped by 1 base and J by 3 bases, with 14 bases between them. CDR1 and CDR2 (germline): SGHRS, YFSETQ. Written as DNA, the CDR3 is TGCGCCAGCAGCTTGTTGGAAAAGGGCCTCTACGAGCAGTACTTC. Residues: CASSLLEKGLYEQYF.

This clone was recorded a few times. The chain has TRBV7-9 and TRBJ1-6; D is unclear. The germline CDR1 and CDR2 sequences are SEHNR and FQNEAQ (reference sequence). Trimming removed 6 bases from V and 0 bases from J, with 9 bases in between. The CDR3 runs 15 residues. The CDR3: CASSPDGSYNSPLHF. CDR3 DNA sequence: TGTGCCAGCAGTCCTGACGGCTCCTATAATTCACCCCTCCACTTT.

This chain's CDR3 is CASSPLDRVYDEQFF. The CDR3 region has the DNA TGTGCCAGCTCACCATTGGACAGGGTTTATGATGAGCAGTTCTTC. V gene TRBV18 combines with J gene TRBJ2-1; TRBD1 matches 8 bases. The trim removed 2 bases at V and 8 bases at J, leaving 8 bases unmatched. The CDR3 is made up of 15 amino acids. In germline, CDR1 is KGHSH, CDR2 LQKENI.

J is TRBJ2-2 and V is TRBV5-1; 10 nucleotides line up with TRBD1. From germline, CDR1 is SGHRS and CDR2 YFSETQ. The J segment lost 2 bases and the V segment lost 3 bases, leaving 4 bases of the junction unmatched. The CDR3 is 16 residues long. CDR3 nucleotide sequence: TGCGCCAGCAGCTCCCGGACAGGGGGTAACACCGGGGAGCTGTTTTTT. It encodes CASSSRTGGNTGELFF.

This clone came up once. The genes are TRBV18 and TRBJ1-2; TRBD1 matches at 8 bases. Germline V gene data show CDR1 as KGHSH and CDR2 as LQKENI. The CDR3 is 14 residues long. V was pared by 3 bases and J by 6 bases, with 6 bases of the junction left unmatched. In DNA form, the CDR3 reads TGTGCCAGCTCACCTCGGACAGGGAGGGATGGCTACACCTTC. Residues: CASSPRTGRDGYTF. The full variable domain, rest sourced from reference TRBV18 and TRBJ1-2, is NAGVMQNPRHLVRRRGQEARLRCSPMKGHSHVYWYRQLPEEGLKFMVYLQKENIIDESGMPKERFSAEFPKEGPSILRIQQVVRGDSAAYFCASSPRTGRDGYTFGSGTRLTVV.

The chain uses TRBV30 and TRBJ2-5, with a weak D call TRBD1 (6 bases). V lost 3 bases and J 7 bases, leaving 15 bases between the germline ends. Germline CDR1 reads GTSNPN; CDR2 reads SVGIG (reference sequence). There are 13 residues in the CDR3. The CDR3 DNA reads as TGTGCCTGGAGAACTTGGACAGCTATGACCCAGTACTTC. It translates to CAWRTWTAMTQYF.

The V call is TRBV5-6, the J call TRBJ1-2, with 12 bases identical to TRBD1. The CDR3 has 14 residues. Per germline, CDR1 SGHDT and CDR2 YYEEEE. The V and J ends lost 4 bases and 6 bases, in that order; junction bases with no gene match: 4. The CDR3 here is CASSRDRGQDGYTF. The DNA for the CDR3 is TGTGCCAGCAGCCGGGACAGGGGGCAGGATGGCTACACCTTC.

In its sample, this clone was seen once. CDR3 nucleotides: TGTGCCAGCAGCAGGGGTTTCGAAGAGACCCAGTACTTC. Protein: CASSRGFEETQYF. The chain has TRBV9 and TRBJ2-5; D is possibly TRBD1 (5 bases). Trimming cost V 4 bases and J 3 bases, with 10 bases left between them. CDR1 and CDR2 (germline): SGDLS, YYNGEE. This CDR3 spans 13 amino acids.

The chain has TRBV19 and TRBJ1-5; 11 bases align to TRBD1. The germline CDR1 and CDR2 sequences are LNHDA and SQIVND (reference sequence). The CDR3 is made up of 17 amino acids. The J segment lost 6 bases and the V segment lost 5 bases, leaving 12 bases of the junction unmatched. The CDR3 DNA reads as TGTGCCAGTAGTGAAACCCGGAAGGACAGGGGGCTTCAGCCCCAGCATTTT. Protein: CASSETRKDRGLQPQHF.

The chain combines TRBV18 with TRBJ1-1, with a tentative D call TRBD1 (6 bases). Germline CDR1 and CDR2: KGHSH and LQKENI. Deletions cut 1 base from V and 3 bases from J, with 18 bases between. CDR3 length: 17 amino acids. CDR3 DNA sequence: TGTGCCAGCTCACCACATGTACAGGGTTTTGGGTACACTGAAGCTTTCTTT. This translates into CASSPHVQGFGYTEAFF.

CDR3 bases: TGTGCCAGCAGCCGTGACAGGGTAGAGCAAGAGACCCAGTACTTC. Its protein is CASSRDRVEQETQYF. This chain connects TRBV6-1 to TRBJ2-5, with 7 bases matching TRBD1. The CDR3 extends over 15 amino acids. The V gene end was trimmed by 6 bases and the J gene end by 2 bases; junction bases not matched to a gene: 9. Per the germline V gene, CDR1 is MNHNS and CDR2 is SASEGT.

CDR3 sequence: CASSQDGTGGEAFF. As DNA, the CDR3 is TGCGCCAGCAGCCAAGATGGGACAGGGGGTGAAGCTTTCTTT. This chain connects TRBV4-1 to TRBJ1-1; TRBD1 agrees at 11 bases. This CDR3 is built from 14 residues. Trimming removed 0 bases from V and 7 bases from J; junction bases left unmatched: 1. The germline V gene encodes CDR1 MGHRA and CDR2 YSYEKL.

The chain recombines TRBV6-6 with TRBJ2-2, with 7 bases identical to TRBD1. V was pared by 6 bases and J by 5 bases, with 12 bases of the junction left unmatched. The V gene's germline CDR1 is MNHNY and CDR2 SVGAGI (reference sequence). This CDR3 has 16 residues. The chain's CDR3 is CASRSSGGGKTGELFF. The CDR3 DNA reads TGTGCCAGCAGATCCTCAGGGGGTGGTAAAACCGGGGAGCTGTTTTTT.

This chain links TRBV5-1 with TRBJ1-4; perhaps TRBD1 as D (6 bases). The V end lost 4 bases, the J end lost 3 bases, and 13 bases lay between the germline ends. The CDR3 runs 15 residues. Germline assignment: CDR1 SGHRS and CDR2 YFSETQ. In DNA, the CDR3 is TGCGCCAGCAGCGAGGACAGAACCTCTAATGAAAAACTGTTTTTT. Translated, it gives CASSEDRTSNEKLFF.

The chain couples TRBV9 to TRBJ2-2; 7 bases map to TRBD1. This CDR3 region has 15 residues. CDR1 and CDR2 from the germline V gene are SGDLS and YYNGEE. V lost 3 bases and J lost 3; bases outside the gene matches: 5. The CDR3 region has the DNA TGTGCCAGCAGCGCAAAGACAGGGTACACCGGGGAGCTGTTTTTT. Translated, it gives CASSAKTGYTGELFF.